The entry below gives a single T cell receptor beta chain sequence along with its context. Its cognate antigen is unknown. Amplified TCR beta CDR3 regions came from RNA transcripts. The TCR CDR3 was amplified in a first-round RT-PCR using the HTBI primer set. TCRdb processed the multiplex PCR reads anew with MiXCR; each CDR3 protein has one entry. The data show some 350,000 distinct CDR3 sequences, nearly 15% seen once. At least 3 on the Clinical Activity Score was recorded for ophthalmopathy patients, who also had NOSPECS grade at least 4 and duration under 3 months. The data belong to a study of T cells in Graves' hyperthyroidism and ophthalmopathy. Whole-study results and caveats: With a median lead of approximately 6.4 months before onset, the model predicted ophthalmopathy. From stable hyperthyroidism, ophthalmopathy was separated by a 13 V-J model. Expanded thyroid clonotypes (above 0.001) were mostly also found in blood.

Looked up from germline, CDR1 is LNHDA and CDR2 is SQIVND (reference sequence). V lost 6 bases and J lost 2, with 16 bases in between. This CDR3 is 16 amino acids long. The material sequenced was blood. The chain links TRBV19 to TRBJ2-2; weak D call: TRBD1 (7 bases). The TCR sequence derives from a woman aged 60-75 years with Graves' ophthalmopathy. This CDR3 is CASRNGGTANTGELFF. CDR3 nucleotide sequence: TGTGCCAGTAGGAATGGCGGGACAGCTAACACCGGGGAGCTGTTTTTT.